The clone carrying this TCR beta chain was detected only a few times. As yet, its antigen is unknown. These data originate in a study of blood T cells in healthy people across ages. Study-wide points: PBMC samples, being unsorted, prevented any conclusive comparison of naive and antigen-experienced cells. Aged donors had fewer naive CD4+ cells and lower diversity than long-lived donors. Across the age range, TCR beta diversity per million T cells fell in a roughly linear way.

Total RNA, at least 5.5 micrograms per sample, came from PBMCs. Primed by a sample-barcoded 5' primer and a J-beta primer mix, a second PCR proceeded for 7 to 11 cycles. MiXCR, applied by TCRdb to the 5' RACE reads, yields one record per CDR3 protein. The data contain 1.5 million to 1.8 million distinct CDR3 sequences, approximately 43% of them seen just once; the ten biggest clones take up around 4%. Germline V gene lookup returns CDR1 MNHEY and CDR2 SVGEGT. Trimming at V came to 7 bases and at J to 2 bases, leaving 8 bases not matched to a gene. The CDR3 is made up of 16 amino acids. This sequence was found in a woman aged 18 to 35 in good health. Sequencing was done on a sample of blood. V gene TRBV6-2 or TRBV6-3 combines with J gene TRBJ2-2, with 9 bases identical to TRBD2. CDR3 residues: CASIPTSGLNTGELFF. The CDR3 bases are TGTGCCAGCATTCCGACTAGCGGCCTAAACACCGGGGAGCTGTTTTTT.